This T cell receptor (beta chain) was recovered during a study of T cells of healthy individuals. There are 14 residues in the CDR3. A single record per CDR3 protein comes from TCRdb applying MiXCR to the 5' RACE reads. The data contain about 60,000 distinct CDR3 sequences, under 20% of them seen just once; the ten biggest clones take up 4% to 5%. V is TRBV3-2 and J is TRBJ2-7; TRBD1, the table's D call, was not compared with the DNA. TRBV3-2 is a known pseudogene. The origin of this receptor is a human donor in good health. CDR3 coding DNA: TGTGCCAGCAGCGCGGACAGGGGCCTCCACGAGCAGTACTTC. Its protein is CASSADRGLHEQYF.